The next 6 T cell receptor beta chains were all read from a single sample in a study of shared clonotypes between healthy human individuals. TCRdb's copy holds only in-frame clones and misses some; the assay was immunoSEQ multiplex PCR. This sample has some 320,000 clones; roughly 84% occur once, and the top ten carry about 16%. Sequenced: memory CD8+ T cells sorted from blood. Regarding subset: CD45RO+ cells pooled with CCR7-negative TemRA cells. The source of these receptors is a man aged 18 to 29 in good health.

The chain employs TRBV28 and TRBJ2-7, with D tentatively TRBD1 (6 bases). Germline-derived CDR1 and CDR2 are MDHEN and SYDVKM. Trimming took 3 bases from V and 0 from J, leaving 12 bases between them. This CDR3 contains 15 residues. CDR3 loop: CASSFGQGFSYEQYF. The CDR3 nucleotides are TGTGCCAGCAGTTTTGGGCAGGGGTTCTCCTACGAGCAGTACTTC. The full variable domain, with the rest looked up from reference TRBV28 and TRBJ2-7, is DVKVTQSSRYLVKRTGEKVFLECVQDMDHENMFWYRQDPGLGLRLIYFSYDVKMKEKGDIPEGYSVSREKKERFSLILESASTNQTSMYLCASSFGQGFSYEQYFGPGTRLTVT.

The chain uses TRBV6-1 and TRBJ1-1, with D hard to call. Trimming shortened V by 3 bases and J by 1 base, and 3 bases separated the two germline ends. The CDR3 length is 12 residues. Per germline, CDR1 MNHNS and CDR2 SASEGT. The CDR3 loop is CASSEWNTEAFF. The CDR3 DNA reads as TGTGCCAGCAGTGAGTGGAACACTGAAGCTTTCTTT.

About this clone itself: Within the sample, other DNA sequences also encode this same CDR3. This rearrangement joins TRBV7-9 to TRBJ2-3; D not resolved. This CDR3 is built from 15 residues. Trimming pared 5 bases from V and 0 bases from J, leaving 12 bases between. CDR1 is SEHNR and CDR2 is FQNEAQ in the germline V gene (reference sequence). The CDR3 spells CASSPRGISTDTQYF. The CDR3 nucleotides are TGTGCCAGCAGCCCCCGAGGTATTAGCACAGATACGCAGTATTTT.

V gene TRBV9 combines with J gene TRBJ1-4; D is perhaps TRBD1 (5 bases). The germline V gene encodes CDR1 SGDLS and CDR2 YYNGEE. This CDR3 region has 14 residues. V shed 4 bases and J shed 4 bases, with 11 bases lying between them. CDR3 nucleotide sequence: TGTGCCAGCAGCCCCTGGGGGAATAATGAAAAACTGTTTTTT. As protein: CASSPWGNNEKLFF. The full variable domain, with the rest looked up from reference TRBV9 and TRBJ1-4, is DSGVTQTPKHLITATGQRVTLRCSPRSGDLSVYWYQQSLDQGLQFLIQYYNGEERAKGNILERFSAQQFPDLHSELNLSSLELGDSALYFCASSPWGNNEKLFFGSGTQLSVL.

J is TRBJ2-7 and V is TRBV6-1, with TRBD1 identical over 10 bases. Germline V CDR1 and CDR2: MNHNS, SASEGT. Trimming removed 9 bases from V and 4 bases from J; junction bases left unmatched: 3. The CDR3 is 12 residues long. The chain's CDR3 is CARRTGGYEQYF. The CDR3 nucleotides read TGTGCCAGGAGGACAGGGGGTTACGAGCAGTACTTC.

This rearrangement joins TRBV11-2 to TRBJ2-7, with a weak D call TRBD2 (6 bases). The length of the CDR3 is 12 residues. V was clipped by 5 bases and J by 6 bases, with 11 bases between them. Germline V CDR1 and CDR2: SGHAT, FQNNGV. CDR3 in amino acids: CASSTMGGEQYF. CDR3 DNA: TGTGCCAGCAGCACAATGGGGGGCGAGCAGTACTTC.